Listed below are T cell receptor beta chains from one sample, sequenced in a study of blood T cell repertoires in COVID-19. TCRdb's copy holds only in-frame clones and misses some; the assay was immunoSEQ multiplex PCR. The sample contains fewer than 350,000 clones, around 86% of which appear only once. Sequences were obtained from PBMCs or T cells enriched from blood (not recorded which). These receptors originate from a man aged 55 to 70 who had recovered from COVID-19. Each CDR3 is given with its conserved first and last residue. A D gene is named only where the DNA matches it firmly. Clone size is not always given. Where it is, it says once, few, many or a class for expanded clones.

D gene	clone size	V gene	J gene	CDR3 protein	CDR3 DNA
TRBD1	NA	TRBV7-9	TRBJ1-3	CASSTLRGLGNTIYF	TGTGCCAGCAGCACACTCAGGGGGCTTGGAAACACCATATATTTT
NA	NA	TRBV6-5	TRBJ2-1	CASSTTLSSYNEQFF	TGTGCCAGCAGTACGACACTTAGCTCCTACAATGAGCAGTTCTTC
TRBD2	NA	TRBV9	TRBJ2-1	CASTRLAEHYNEQFF	TGTGCCAGCACAAGACTAGCGGAACACTACAATGAGCAGTTCTTC
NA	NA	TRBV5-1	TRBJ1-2	CASSLGLAYGYTF	TGCGCCAGCAGCCTGGGACTGGCCTATGGCTACACCTTC
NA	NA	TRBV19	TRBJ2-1	CASSILGGNNEQFF	TGTGCCAGTAGTATCTTAGGGGGAAACAATGAGCAGTTCTTC
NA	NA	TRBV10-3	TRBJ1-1	CATRSQGRMNTEAFF	TGTGCCACCAGAAGCCAGGGGCGCATGAACACTGAAGCTTTCTTT
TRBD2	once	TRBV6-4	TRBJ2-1	CASSGGASGKSEQFF	TGTGCCAGCAGCGGGGGGGCTAGCGGGAAGAGTGAGCAGTTCTTC
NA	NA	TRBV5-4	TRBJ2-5	CASSPSGGGRGETQYF	TGTGCCAGCAGCCCGTCTGGGGGCGGGAGAGGGGAGACCCAGTACTTC
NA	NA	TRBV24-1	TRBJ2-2	CATSAAGSGELFF	TGTGCCACCAGTGCGGCGGGGTCCGGGGAGCTGTTTTTT
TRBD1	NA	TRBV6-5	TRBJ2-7	CASSYSWTGSYEQYF	TGTGCCAGCAGTTACTCCTGGACAGGGAGCTACGAGCAGTACTTC
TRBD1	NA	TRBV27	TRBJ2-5	CASSLFGTGKETQYF	TGTGCCAGCAGTTTATTCGGGACAGGAAAAGAGACCCAGTACTTC
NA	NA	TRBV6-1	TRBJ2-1	CASSVAGTPYNEQFF	TGTGCCAGCAGTGTAGCCGGGACACCGTACAATGAGCAGTTCTTC
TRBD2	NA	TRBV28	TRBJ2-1	CASLAGLYNEQFF	TGTGCCAGCCTAGCGGGTTTATACAATGAGCAGTTCTTC
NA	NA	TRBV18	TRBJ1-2	CASSPPGPPSLNYGYTF	TGTGCCAGCTCACCACCGGGCCCACCTTCTCTTAACTATGGCTACACCTTC
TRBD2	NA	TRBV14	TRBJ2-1	CASSQGGLAGVHNEQFF	TGTGCCAGCAGCCAAGGTGGTCTAGCGGGAGTTCACAATGAGCAGTTCTTC
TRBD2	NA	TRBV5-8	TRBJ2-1	CASSLLTSGLNNEQFF	TGTGCCAGCAGCTTATTAACTAGCGGGCTCAACAATGAGCAGTTCTTC
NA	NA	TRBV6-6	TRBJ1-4	CASSPAGVYEKLFF	TGTGCCAGCAGTCCCGCGGGGGTCTATGAAAAACTGTTTTTT
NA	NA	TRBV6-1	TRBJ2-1	CASSEELLEYNEQFF	TGTGCCAGCAGTGAGGAGCTCTTAGAATACAATGAGCAGTTCTTC
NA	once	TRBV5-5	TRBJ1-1	CASIVDGMRTEAFF	TGTGCCAGCATCGTCGACGGGATGAGGACTGAAGCTTTCTTT
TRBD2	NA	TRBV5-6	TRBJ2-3	CASSSRLAGSTDTQYF	TGTGCCAGCAGCTCCCGACTAGCGGGGTCCACAGATACGCAGTATTTT
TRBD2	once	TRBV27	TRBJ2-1	CASMFSGNNEQFF	TGTGCCAGCATGTTCAGCGGGAACAATGAGCAGTTCTTC
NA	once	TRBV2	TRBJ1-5	CASNIAAGTQPQHF	TGTGCCAGCAATATTGCTGCGGGGACCCAGCCCCAGCATTTT
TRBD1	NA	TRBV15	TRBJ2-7	CATSVRDRGPYEQYF	TGTGCCACCAGCGTCCGGGACAGGGGACCCTACGAGCAGTACTTC
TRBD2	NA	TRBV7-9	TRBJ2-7	CASSSGLAGGVYEQYF	TGTGCCAGCAGCTCCGGACTAGCGGGAGGGGTCTACGAGCAGTACTTC
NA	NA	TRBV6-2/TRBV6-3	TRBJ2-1	CASSYDSSYNEQFF	TGTGCCAGCAGTTACGACAGCTCCTACAATGAGCAGTTCTTC
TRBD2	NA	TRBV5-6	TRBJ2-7	CASSPDLAGYEQYF	TGTGCCAGCAGCCCAGACCTAGCGGGTTACGAGCAGTACTTC
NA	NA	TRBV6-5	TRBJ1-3	CASSITGGPGNTIYF	TGTGCCAGCAGTATTACGGGGGGGCCTGGAAACACCATATATTTT
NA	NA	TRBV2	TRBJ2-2	CASRRETGELFF	TGTGCCAGCAGGAGAGAGACCGGGGAGCTGTTTTTT
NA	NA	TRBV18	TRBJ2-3	CASSPTSGTTDTQYF	TGTGCCAGCTCACCAACCAGCGGAACCACAGATACGCAGTATTTT
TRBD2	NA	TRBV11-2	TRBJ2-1	CASTLELAGYYNEQFF	TGTGCCAGCACCCTCGAGCTAGCGGGGTACTACAATGAGCAGTTCTTC
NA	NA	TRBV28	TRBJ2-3	CASSEGPRHTQYF	TGTGCCAGCAGTGAGGGCCCACGACATACGCAGTATTTT
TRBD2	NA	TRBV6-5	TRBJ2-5	CASRSSGETQYF	TGTGCCAGCAGATCTAGCGGGGAGACCCAGTACTTC
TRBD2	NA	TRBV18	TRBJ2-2	CASSPLAGMNTGELFF	TGTGCCAGCTCACCGCTAGCGGGAATGAACACCGGGGAGCTGTTTTTT
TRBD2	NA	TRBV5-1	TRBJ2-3	CASTNLAGDRADTQYF	TGCGCCAGCACCAACCTAGCGGGGGATCGGGCAGATACGCAGTATTTT
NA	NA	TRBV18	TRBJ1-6	CASSPFLRDNSPLHF	TGTGCCAGCTCACCATTCCTCAGGGATAATTCACCCCTCCACTTT
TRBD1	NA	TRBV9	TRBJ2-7	CASSTSRGNSYEQYF	TGTGCCAGCAGCACCTCCAGGGGGAACTCCTACGAGCAGTACTTC
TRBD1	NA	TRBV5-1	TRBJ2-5	CASSLVGTRGETQYF	TGCGCCAGCAGCTTGGTTGGGACCAGGGGGGAGACCCAGTACTTC
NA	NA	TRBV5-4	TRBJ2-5	CASSFRVGQETQYF	TGTGCCAGCAGCTTCCGGGTTGGCCAAGAGACCCAGTACTTC
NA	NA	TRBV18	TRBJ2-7	CASSPVTLGYEQYF	TGTGCCAGCTCACCAGTTACGCTAGGCTACGAGCAGTACTTC
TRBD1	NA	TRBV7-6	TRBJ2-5	CASSWTGRETQYF	TGTGCCAGCAGCTGGACAGGGCGAGAGACCCAGTACTTC
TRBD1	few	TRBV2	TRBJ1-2	CASSVRGRASGYTF	TGTGCCAGCAGTGTTAGGGGGCGAGCAAGTGGCTACACCTTC
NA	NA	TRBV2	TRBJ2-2	CASSPNSVYTGELFF	TGTGCCAGCAGTCCCAATAGCGTCTACACCGGGGAGCTGTTTTTT
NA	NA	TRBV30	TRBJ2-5	CAWSLLEGTQYF	TGTGCCTGGAGTTTACTAGAGGGGACCCAGTACTTC
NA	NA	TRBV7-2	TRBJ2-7	CASSLATAYEQYF	TGTGCCAGCAGCTTAGCGACAGCCTACGAGCAGTACTTC
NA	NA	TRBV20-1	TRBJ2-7	CSASEASIPYEQYF	TGCAGTGCTAGTGAAGCATCGATACCCTACGAGCAGTACTTC
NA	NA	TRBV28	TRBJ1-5	CASSLWAGPFNQPQHF	TGTGCCAGCAGTTTGTGGGCAGGGCCGTTCAACCAGCCCCAGCATTTT
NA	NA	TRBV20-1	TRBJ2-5	CSASSDFGLETQYF	TGCAGTGCTAGTTCGGACTTCGGGCTAGAGACCCAGTACTTC
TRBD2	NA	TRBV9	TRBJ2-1	CASSGGTSGRTYNEQFF	TGTGCCAGCAGCGGAGGGACTAGCGGGAGAACTTACAATGAGCAGTTCTTC
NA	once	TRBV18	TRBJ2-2	CASSPDTNTGELFF	TGTGCCAGCTCACCTGACACAAACACCGGGGAGCTGTTTTTT